One sample yielded the 18 T cell receptor beta chains listed below, sequenced in a study of T-cell memory formation after mild COVID-19. MiXCR, run by TCRdb on the 5' RACE reads, gives a single entry per CDR3 protein. Of about 170,000 distinct CDR3 sequences listed, 10% to 15% are singletons. The sequenced material came from PBMCs or a T cell subset sorted from them (not recorded which). The receptor set was obtained from a man between 18 and 29 years old who had mild COVID-19 (a few samples of this study predate the infection). Cell type and time point are not known.

The genes are TRBV7-9 and TRBJ2-5, with 8 bases matching TRBD2. Germline assignment: CDR1 SEHNR and CDR2 FQNEAQ (reference sequence). The CDR3 totals 16 residues. The V segment lost 5 bases and the J segment 0 bases; nucleotides outside the gene matches: 8. As DNA, the CDR3 is TGTGCCAGCAGCCGGGGGGGTTTGGGTCACCAAGAGACCCAGTACTTC. It codes for CASSRGGLGHQETQYF.

This clonotype turned up a few times. The V gene is TRBV5-4, the J gene TRBJ1-3; D is possibly TRBD1 (5 bases). This CDR3 region has 15 residues. V lost 1 base and J 0 bases, leaving 8 bases between the germline ends. Germline loops: CDR1 SGHNT, CDR2 YYREEE (reference sequence). The CDR3, as DNA: TGTGCCAGCAGCTTGCCTAGGGGCTCTGGAAACACCATATATTTT. Encoded protein: CASSLPRGSGNTIYF.

This clonotype has a count of ten or more. The chain uses TRBV4-1 and TRBJ2-3; perhaps TRBD2 as D (6 bases). Trimming took 0 bases from V and 2 from J, leaving 15 bases between them. The length of the CDR3 is 17 residues. The germline gives CDR1 MGHRA, CDR2 YSYEKL. CDR3 protein: CASSQDLVAGITDTQYF. For the CDR3, the DNA is TGCGCCAGCAGCCAAGATCTTGTTGCGGGGATCACAGATACGCAGTATTTT.

This sequence joins TRBV7-2 and TRBJ1-1; 8 bases agree with TRBD1. J lost 9 bases, V lost 4 bases, and 7 bases had no gene match. CDR3 size: 13 residues. CDR1 and CDR2 from the germline V gene are SGHTA and FQGNSA. The CDR3 protein is CASSSDRDRQAFF. Here the CDR3 DNA reads TGTGCCAGCAGCTCGGACAGGGACAGACAAGCTTTCTTT.

J is TRBJ1-2 and V is TRBV29-1, with TRBD1 matching 7 bases. The junction had 11 bases not matched to a gene; V was cut back by 6 bases and J by 4 bases. CDR1 is SQVTM, CDR2 ANQGSEA, per germline. This CDR3 spans 14 amino acids. The CDR3 bases are TGCAGCGTATCAACAGGGGTCCCCTTCTATGGCTACACCTTC. Translating it yields CSVSTGVPFYGYTF.

This clonotype was counted only a few times. This chain joins TRBV7-2 and TRBJ1-2, with D possibly TRBD1 on 5 matching bases. With 4 bases removed from V and 8 bases from J, the gap between germline ends came to 23 bases. The germline V gene encodes CDR1 SGHTA and CDR2 FQGNSA. The CDR3 covers 16 residues. CDR3 sequence: CASSSQSGRRSYGYTF. CDR3 sequence (DNA): TGTGCCAGCAGCTCACAGTCGGGGCGGCGATCGTACGGCTACACCTTC.

The rearrangement links TRBV12-3 or TRBV12-4 to TRBJ2-1; D may match TRBD1 or TRBD2 (5 bases each). V gave up 6 bases and J gave up 5 bases, with 23 bases separating them. This CDR3 is 17 amino acids long. As DNA, the CDR3 is TGTGCCAGCAGCCCACCCCCCGGGACCTCGATCCACAATGAGCAGTTCTTC. Translation gives CASSPPPGTSIHNEQFF.

This clonotype appeared a few times. V and J are TRBV9 and TRBJ2-1; D gene unclear. The CDR3 has 13 residues. Trimming took 0 bases from V and 7 from J, leaving 8 bases between them. CDR1 is SGDLS, CDR2 YYNGEE, per germline. The DNA of the CDR3 is TGTGCCAGCAGCGTAGGTGGGTCAAATGAGCAGTTCTTC. Its translation: CASSVGGSNEQFF.

Many counts were recorded for this clonotype. The chain recombines TRBV3-1 with TRBJ2-2; TRBD1 matches at 8 bases. Germline-derived CDR1 and CDR2 are LGHDT and YNNKEL (reference sequence). This CDR3 comprises 15 residues. The V and J ends lost 4 bases and 5 bases, in that order; junction bases with no gene match: 6. The CDR3 DNA reads as TGTGCCAGCAGCCCCAGGGGGCCAGGGACCGGGGAGCTGTTTTTT. This sequence encodes CASSPRGPGTGELFF.

The chain employs TRBV6-5 and TRBJ1-2; D not resolved. The CDR3 extends over 15 amino acids. V lost 5 bases to trimming and J lost 4 bases, with 17 bases between them. In germline, CDR1 is MNHEY, CDR2 SVGAGI. The CDR3 bases are TGTGCCAGCAGTCCCGTTCTGGCGGCTTTCTATGGCTACACCTTC. Its protein is CASSPVLAAFYGYTF.

This clonotype was detected a few times. This rearrangement joins TRBV6-2 or TRBV6-3 to TRBJ1-6, with 9 positions matching TRBD1. The CDR3 covers 15 residues. V lost 7 bases to trimming and J lost 9 bases; unmatched junction nucleotides: 10. Germline loops: CDR1 MNHEY, CDR2 SVGEGT. Here the CDR3 DNA reads TGTGCCAGCACCGACCCGGGACAGGGCAGTTCACCCCTCCACTTT. Translation: CASTDPGQGSSPLHF.

This clonotype turned up a few times. This chain joins TRBV7-3 and TRBJ2-1; D may match TRBD1 or TRBD2 (5 bases each). V gave up 3 bases and J gave up 9 bases, with 12 bases separating them. CDR1 and CDR2 (germline): SGHTA, FQGTGA. This CDR3 spans 13 amino acids. In DNA form, the CDR3 reads TGTGCCAGCAGCTTCAAAGGGGCGGGTGAGCAGTTCTTC. Protein product: CASSFKGAGEQFF.

This clonotype has just a few counts. This chain joins TRBV5-1 and TRBJ1-1, with TRBD1 matching over 7 bases. Germline trimming cut 4 bases from V and 0 bases from J; bases unmatched to any gene: 6. This CDR3 has 15 amino acids. CDR1 and CDR2 (germline): SGHRS, YFSETQ. The CDR3 here is CASSGTTGMNTEAFF. The CDR3 DNA reads TGCGCCAGCAGCGGGACGACAGGGATGAACACTGAAGCTTTCTTT.

This clonotype has only a few counts. The chain joins TRBV5-1 to TRBJ2-7; 10 bases align to TRBD2. The CDR3 sequence is 16 residues long. Germline trimming cut 3 bases from V and 1 base from J; bases unmatched to any gene: 7. Per the germline V gene, CDR1 is SGHRS and CDR2 is YFSETQ. This CDR3 is CASSSGSGGPSYEQYF. The CDR3 DNA follows: TGCGCCAGCAGCTCGGGTAGCGGGGGGCCTTCCTACGAGCAGTACTTC.

The chain has TRBV12-3 or TRBV12-4 and TRBJ2-2; D might be TRBD1 or TRBD2, each matching 7 bases. This CDR3 is 13 amino acids long. The V and J ends lost 10 bases and 4 bases respectively, with 13 bases between them. The CDR3 DNA follows: TGTGCCACCAGGGGGGAGGGCACCGGGGAGCTGTTTTTT. It specifies CATRGEGTGELFF.

The V gene is TRBV20-1, the J gene TRBJ2-1; no firm D call. Trimming cost V 5 bases and J 6 bases, with 11 bases left between them. CDR1 is DFQATT, CDR2 SNEGSKA, per germline (reference sequence). This CDR3 is built from 12 residues. The CDR3 DNA follows: TGCAGTGCTCCCCGGTTCAGCAATGAGCAGTTCTTC. Encoded protein: CSAPRFSNEQFF.

The chain uses TRBV29-1 and TRBJ2-4; 8 bases fit TRBD1. The CDR3 totals 14 residues. V dropped 5 bases and J dropped 0; count of bases not matched to a gene: 3. Germline V gene data show CDR1 as SQVTM and CDR2 as ANQGSEA. This CDR3 reads CSVWTGLAKNIQYF. The CDR3 nucleotides are TGCAGCGTTTGGACAGGGTTAGCCAAAAACATTCAGTACTTC.

The rearrangement links TRBV10-3 to TRBJ2-3; D may be TRBD1 (5 bases). This CDR3 contains 14 residues. Per germline, CDR1 ENHRY and CDR2 SYGVKD. Trimming shortened V by 4 bases and J by 2 bases, and 10 bases separated the two germline ends. In DNA, the CDR3 is TGTGCCATCAGTGTTGGGGCCCTCACAGATACGCAGTATTTT. It codes for CAISVGALTDTQYF.